The sequence of this T cell receptor beta chain was determined in a study of T cell changes during pregnancy in multiple sclerosis. The CDR3 has 16 amino acids. The junction had 9 bases not matched to a gene; V was cut back by 3 bases and J by 4 bases. The germline CDR1 and CDR2 sequences are MNHEY and SMNVEV (reference sequence). Clones were read by immunoSEQ multiplex PCR, and TCRdb kept only the in-frame ones, dropping some. The table lists about 49,000 clones, roughly 94% of them singletons. The origin of this receptor is a female donor with multiple sclerosis, enrolled in a pregnancy study. Sequencing used CD8+ T cells from peripheral blood mononuclear cells, obtained before pregnancy. V is TRBV27 and J is TRBJ2-3; 8 bases match TRBD1. CDR3 sequence: CASSFAPGGWSDTQYF. The CDR3 bases are TGTGCCAGCAGTTTTGCTCCAGGGGGCTGGTCAGATACGCAGTATTTT.